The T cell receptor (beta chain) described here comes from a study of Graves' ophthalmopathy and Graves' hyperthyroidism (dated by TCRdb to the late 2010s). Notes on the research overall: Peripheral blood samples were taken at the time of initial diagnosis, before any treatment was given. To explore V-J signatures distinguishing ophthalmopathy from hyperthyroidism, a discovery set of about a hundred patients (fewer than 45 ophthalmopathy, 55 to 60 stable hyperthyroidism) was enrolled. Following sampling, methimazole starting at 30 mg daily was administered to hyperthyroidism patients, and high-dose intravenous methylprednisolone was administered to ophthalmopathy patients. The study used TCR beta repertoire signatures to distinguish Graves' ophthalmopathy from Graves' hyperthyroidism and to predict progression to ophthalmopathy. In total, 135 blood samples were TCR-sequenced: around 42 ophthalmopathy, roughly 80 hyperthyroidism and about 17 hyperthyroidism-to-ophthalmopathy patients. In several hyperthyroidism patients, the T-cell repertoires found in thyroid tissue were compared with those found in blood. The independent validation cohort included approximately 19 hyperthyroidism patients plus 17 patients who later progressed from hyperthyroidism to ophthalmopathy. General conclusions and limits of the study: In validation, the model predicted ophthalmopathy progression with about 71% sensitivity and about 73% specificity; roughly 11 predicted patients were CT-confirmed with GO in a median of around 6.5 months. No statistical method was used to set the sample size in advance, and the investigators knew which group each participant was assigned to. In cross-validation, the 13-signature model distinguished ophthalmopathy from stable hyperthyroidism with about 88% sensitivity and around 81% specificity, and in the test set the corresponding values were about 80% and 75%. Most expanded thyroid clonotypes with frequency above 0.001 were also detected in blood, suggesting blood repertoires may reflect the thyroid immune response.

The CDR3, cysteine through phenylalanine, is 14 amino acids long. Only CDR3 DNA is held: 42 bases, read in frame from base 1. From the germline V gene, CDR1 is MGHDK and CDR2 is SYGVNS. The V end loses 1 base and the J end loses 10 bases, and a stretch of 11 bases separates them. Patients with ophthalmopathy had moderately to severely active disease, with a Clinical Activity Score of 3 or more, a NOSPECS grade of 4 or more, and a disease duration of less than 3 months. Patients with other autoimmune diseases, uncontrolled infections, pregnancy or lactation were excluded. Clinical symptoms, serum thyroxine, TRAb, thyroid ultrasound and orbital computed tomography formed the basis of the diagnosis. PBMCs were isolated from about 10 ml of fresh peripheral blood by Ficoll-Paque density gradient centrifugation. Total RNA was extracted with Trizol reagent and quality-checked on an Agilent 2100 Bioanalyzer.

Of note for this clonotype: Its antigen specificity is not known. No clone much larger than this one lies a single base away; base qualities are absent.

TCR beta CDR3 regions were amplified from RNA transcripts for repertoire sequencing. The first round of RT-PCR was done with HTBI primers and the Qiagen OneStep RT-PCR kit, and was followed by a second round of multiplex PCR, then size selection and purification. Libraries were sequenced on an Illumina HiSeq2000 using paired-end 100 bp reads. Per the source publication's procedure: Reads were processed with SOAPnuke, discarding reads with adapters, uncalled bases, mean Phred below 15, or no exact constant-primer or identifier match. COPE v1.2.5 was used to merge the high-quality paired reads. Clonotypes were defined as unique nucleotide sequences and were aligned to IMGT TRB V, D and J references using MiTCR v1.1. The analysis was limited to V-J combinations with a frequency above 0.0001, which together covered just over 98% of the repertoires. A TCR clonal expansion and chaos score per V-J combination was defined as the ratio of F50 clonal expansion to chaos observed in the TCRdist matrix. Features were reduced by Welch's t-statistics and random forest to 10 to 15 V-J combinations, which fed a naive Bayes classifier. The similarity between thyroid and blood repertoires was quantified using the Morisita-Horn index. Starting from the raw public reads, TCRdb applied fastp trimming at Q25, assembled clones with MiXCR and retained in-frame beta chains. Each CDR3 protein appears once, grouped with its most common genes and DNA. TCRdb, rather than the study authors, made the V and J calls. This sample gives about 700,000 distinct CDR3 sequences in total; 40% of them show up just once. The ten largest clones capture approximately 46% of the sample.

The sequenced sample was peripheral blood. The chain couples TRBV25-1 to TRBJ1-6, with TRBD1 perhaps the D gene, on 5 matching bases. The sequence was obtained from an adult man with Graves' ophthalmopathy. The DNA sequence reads TGTGCCAGCAGTGAATCGGGGGGTAGATCACCCCTCCACTTT. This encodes CASSESGGRSPLHF.